This TCR beta chain derives from a study of shared clonotypes between healthy human individuals. Study as a whole: The plates for each donor numbered three CD4 naive, three CD4 memory, two CD8 naive and one CD8 memory.

Using immunoSEQ multiplex PCR, the repertoire was profiled, and TCRdb retains in-frame clones only, with some absent. The sample carries hundreds of thousands of clones, around 67% recorded once. Naive CD45RA+ and memory CD45RA-negative subsets were split from CD4+ cells. The CDR3 loop spans 15 amino acids. The trim removed 4 bases at V and 7 bases at J, leaving 12 bases unmatched. The germline V gene encodes CDR1 SGHAT and CDR2 FQNNGV. The study, taken as a whole, reports: The study found roughly 5% of naive CD4 clonotypes shared across a handful of donors. Generation of non-shared clonotypes was less probable than generation of clonotypes shared by all four donors.

As concerns this clone: Its antigen remains unidentified.

This chain joins TRBV11-2 and TRBJ2-7; 8 bases match TRBD1. The receptor was isolated from a woman aged 25-40 years in good health. Specimen: memory CD4+ T cells sorted from blood. Subset noted: CD45RA-negative fraction. CDR3 residues: CASSYRGQAGEEQYF. The CDR3 coding sequence is TGTGCCAGCAGCTATAGGGGACAGGCCGGGGAGGAGCAGTACTTC.